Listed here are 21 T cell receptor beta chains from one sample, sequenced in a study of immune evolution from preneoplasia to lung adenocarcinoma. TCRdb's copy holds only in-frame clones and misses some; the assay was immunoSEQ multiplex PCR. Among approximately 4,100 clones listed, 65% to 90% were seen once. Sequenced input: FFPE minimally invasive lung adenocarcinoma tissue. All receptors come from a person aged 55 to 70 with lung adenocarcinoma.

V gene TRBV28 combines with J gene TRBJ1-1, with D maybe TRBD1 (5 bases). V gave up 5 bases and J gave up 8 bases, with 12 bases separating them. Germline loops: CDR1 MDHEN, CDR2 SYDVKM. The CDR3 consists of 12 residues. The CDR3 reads CASSTLTEEAFF. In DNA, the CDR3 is TGTGCCAGCAGTACCTTGACAGAGGAAGCTTTCTTT.

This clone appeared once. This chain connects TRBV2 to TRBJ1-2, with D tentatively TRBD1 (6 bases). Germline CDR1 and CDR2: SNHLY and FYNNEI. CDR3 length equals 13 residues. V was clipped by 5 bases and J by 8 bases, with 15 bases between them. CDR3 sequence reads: CASSITGLRGYTF. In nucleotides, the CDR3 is TGTGCCAGCAGTATAACAGGGTTGCGAGGCTACACCTTC.

CDR3 protein: CASSEAMGSQETQYF. The CDR3 nucleotides are TGTGCCAGCAGTGAAGCGATGGGCAGCCAAGAGACCCAGTACTTC. The chain uses TRBV6-1 and TRBJ2-5; no reliable D call. This CDR3 contains 15 residues. Trimming took 0 bases from V and 1 from J, leaving 9 bases between them. Germline V CDR1 and CDR2: MNHNS, SASEGT.

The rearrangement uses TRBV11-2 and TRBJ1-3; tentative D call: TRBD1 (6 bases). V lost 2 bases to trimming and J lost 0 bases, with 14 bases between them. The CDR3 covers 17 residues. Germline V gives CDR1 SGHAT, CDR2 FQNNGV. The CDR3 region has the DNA TGTGCCAGCAGCTTACGGCCAGGGGACCTCTCTGGAAACACCATATATTTT. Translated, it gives CASSLRPGDLSGNTIYF.

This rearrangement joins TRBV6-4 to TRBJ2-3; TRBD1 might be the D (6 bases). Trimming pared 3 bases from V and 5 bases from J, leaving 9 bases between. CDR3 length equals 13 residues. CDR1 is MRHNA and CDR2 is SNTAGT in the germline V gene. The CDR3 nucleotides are TGTGCCAGCAGTGAACAGGGTGGAGATACGCAGTATTTT. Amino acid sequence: CASSEQGGDTQYF.

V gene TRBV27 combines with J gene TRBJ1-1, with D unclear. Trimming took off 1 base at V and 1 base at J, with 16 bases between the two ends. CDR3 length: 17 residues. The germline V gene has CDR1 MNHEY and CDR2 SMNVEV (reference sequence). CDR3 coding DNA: TGTGCCAGCAGTTTATTTGGGAAGTCCCGGGGGAACACTGAAGCTTTCTTT. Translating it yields CASSLFGKSRGNTEAFF.

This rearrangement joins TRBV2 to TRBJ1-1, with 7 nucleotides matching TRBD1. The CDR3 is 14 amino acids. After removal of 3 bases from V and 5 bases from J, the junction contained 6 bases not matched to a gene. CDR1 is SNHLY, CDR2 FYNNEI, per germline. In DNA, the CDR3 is TGTGCCAGCAGTGATCCGGGACAGCGGACTGAAGCTTTCTTT. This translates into CASSDPGQRTEAFF.

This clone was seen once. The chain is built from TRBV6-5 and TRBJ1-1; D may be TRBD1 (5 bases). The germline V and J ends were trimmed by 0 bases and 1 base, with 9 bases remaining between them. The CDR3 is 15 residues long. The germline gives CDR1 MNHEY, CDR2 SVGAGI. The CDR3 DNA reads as TGTGCCAGCAGTTACTCGTCAGGGAAGAACACTGAAGCTTTCTTT. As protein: CASSYSSGKNTEAFF.

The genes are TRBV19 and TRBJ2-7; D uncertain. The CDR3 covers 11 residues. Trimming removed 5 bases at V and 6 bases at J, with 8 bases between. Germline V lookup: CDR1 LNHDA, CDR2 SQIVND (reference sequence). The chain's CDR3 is CASSRGSEQYF. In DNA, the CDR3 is TGTGCCAGTAGTCGTGGCAGCGAGCAGTACTTC.

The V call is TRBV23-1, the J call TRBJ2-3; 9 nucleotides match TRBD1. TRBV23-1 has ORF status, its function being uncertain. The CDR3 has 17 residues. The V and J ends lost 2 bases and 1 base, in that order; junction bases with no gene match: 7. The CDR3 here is CASSQLQGAQGTDTQYF. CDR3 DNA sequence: TGCGCCAGCAGTCAACTACAGGGGGCGCAGGGCACAGATACGCAGTATTTT.

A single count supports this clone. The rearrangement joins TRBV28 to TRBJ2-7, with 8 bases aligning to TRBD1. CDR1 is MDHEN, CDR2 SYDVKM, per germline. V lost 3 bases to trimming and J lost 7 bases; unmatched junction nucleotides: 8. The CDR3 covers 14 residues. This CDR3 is CASSLGQGAWEQYF. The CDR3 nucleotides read TGTGCCAGCAGTTTGGGGCAGGGGGCATGGGAGCAGTACTTC.

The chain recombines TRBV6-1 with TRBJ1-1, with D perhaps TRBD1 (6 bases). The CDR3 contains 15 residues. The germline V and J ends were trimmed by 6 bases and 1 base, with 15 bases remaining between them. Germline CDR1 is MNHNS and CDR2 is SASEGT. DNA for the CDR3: TGTGCCAGCAGCTATGAAAGGGGGACGAACACTGAAGCTTTCTTT. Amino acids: CASSYERGTNTEAFF.

The CDR3 here is CASSQDWGQGGQPQHF. As DNA, the CDR3 is TGTGCCAGCAGCCAAGATTGGGGCCAGGGGGGTCAGCCCCAGCATTTT. The chain employs TRBV4-2 and TRBJ1-5; TRBD1 agrees at 7 bases. Germline CDR1 LGHNA, CDR2 YNFKEQ. CDR3 length equals 16 residues. V was clipped by 0 bases and J by 6 bases; unmatched bases: 8.

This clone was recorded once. The DNA of the CDR3 is TGTGCCAGCCAAACCGGGGTAGGAAACACCGGGGAGCTGTTTTTT. This codes for CASQTGVGNTGELFF. J is TRBJ2-2 and V is TRBV7-8, with D possibly TRBD2 on 5 matching bases. The CDR3 contains 15 residues. Germline CDR1 reads SGHVS; CDR2 reads FQNEAQ. With 8 bases removed from V and 2 bases from J, the gap between germline ends came to 15 bases.

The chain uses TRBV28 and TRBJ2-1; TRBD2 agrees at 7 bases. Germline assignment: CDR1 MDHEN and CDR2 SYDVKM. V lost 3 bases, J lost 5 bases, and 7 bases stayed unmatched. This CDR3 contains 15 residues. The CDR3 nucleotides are TGTGCCAGCAGTTTCCCGGCGGGAGAAGACAATGAGCAGTTCTTC. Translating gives CASSFPAGEDNEQFF.

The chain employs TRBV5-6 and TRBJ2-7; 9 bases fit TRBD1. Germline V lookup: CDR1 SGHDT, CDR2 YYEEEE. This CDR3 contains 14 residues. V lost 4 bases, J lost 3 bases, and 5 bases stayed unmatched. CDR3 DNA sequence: TGTGCCAGCAGCCCGGGACAGGGTAACTACGAGCAGTACTTC. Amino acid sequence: CASSPGQGNYEQYF. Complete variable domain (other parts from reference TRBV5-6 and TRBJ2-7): DAGVTQSPTHLIKTRGQQVTLRCSPKSGHDTVSWYQQALGQGPQFIFQYYEEEERQRGNFPDRFSGHQFPNYSSELNVNALLLGDSALYLCASSPGQGNYEQYFGPGTRLTVT.

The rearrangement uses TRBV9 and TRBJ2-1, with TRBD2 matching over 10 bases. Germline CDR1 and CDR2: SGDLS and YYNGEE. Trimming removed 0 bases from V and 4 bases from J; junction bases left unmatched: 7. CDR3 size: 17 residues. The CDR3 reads CASSVGLAGALYNEQFF. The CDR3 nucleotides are TGTGCCAGCAGCGTAGGGCTAGCGGGAGCTTTATACAATGAGCAGTTCTTC.

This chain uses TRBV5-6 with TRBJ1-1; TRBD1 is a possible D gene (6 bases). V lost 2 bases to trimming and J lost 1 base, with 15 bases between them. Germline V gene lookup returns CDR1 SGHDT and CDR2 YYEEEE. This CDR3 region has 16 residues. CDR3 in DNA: TGTGCCAGCAGCTTCTTTACCGGGACACCGAACACTGAAGCTTTCTTT. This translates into CASSFFTGTPNTEAFF.

CDR3 coding DNA: TGTGCCAGCTCACCACCGAGTCGGGACGGCACTGAAGCTTTCTTT. It specifies CASSPPSRDGTEAFF. The rearrangement uses TRBV18 and TRBJ1-1; D may be TRBD1 (5 bases). The V end was cut by 0 bases, the J end by 4 bases, with 12 bases between. Germline CDR1 KGHSH, CDR2 LQKENI. The CDR3 length is 15 residues.

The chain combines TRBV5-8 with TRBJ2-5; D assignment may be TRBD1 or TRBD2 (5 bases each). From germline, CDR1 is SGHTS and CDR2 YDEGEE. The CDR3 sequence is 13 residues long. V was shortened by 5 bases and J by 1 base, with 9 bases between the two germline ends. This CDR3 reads CASRGTVQETQYF. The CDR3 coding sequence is TGTGCCAGCAGAGGGACGGTCCAAGAGACCCAGTACTTC.

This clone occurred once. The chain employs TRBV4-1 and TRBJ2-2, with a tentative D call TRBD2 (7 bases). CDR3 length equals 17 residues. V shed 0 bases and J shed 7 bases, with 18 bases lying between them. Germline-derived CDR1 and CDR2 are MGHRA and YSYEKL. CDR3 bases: TGCGCCAGCAGCCAAGAGGGGAGGCGGGGGCCTTTCGGGGAGCTGTTTTTT. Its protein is CASSQEGRRGPFGELFF.